A single sample gave rise to the 28 T cell receptor beta chains below, sequenced in a study of shared clonotypes between healthy human individuals. Libraries were prepared by immunoSEQ multiplex PCR; TCRdb keeps only in-frame clonotypes and omits some of them. The sample comprises around 980,000 clones, approximately 78% of which are singletons, and 0.5% to 0.65% rests with the top ten. The sample consisted of memory CD4+ T cells from PBMCs. Subset: CD45RA-negative fraction. The source of these receptors is a man younger than 35 in good health. Some clones in this sample may be carry-over from other donors' samples.

This clone was seen ten or more times. Other DNA sequences from this sample encode an identical CDR3 as well. The chain recombines TRBV4-1 with TRBJ1-2; no definite D call. V shed 1 base and J shed 4 bases, with 7 bases lying between them. CDR1 MGHRA and CDR2 YSYEKL come from the germline V gene. The CDR3 length is 13 residues. CDR3 sequence reads: CASSQVGSYGYTF. CDR3 DNA: TGCGCCAGCAGCCAAGTAGGAAGCTATGGCTACACCTTC.

The chain links TRBV28 to TRBJ1-5; TRBD1 aligns across 7 bases. The ends lost 6 bases at V and 1 base at J; junction bases unmatched: 9. Germline V CDR1 and CDR2: MDHEN, SYDVKM. This CDR3 spans 16 amino acids. CDR3 region: CASSPPRGYSNQPQHF. In DNA, the CDR3 is TGTGCCAGCAGCCCCCCCAGGGGGTACAGCAATCAGCCCCAGCATTTT.

This sequence joins TRBV2 and TRBJ1-1; possibly TRBD1 for D (5 bases). V lost 7 bases and J 4 bases, leaving 16 bases between the germline ends. The CDR3 consists of 14 residues. CDR1 and CDR2 (germline): SNHLY, FYNNEI. The CDR3 nucleotides are TGTGCCAGCACCGGCGAGTCGGGGGGCACTGAAGCTTTCTTT. This translates into CASTGESGGTEAFF.

V is TRBV18 and J is TRBJ1-4; 8 positions match TRBD1. Trimming cost V 0 bases and J 7 bases; bases outside gene matches: 16. Germline values: CDR1 KGHSH, CDR2 LQKENI. The CDR3 runs to 19 residues. DNA of the CDR3: TGTGCCAGCTCACCACCGCGGGCAGGGGGCGAAGTAGAAGGTGAAAAACTGTTTTTT. This translates into CASSPPRAGGEVEGEKLFF.

The chain joins TRBV30 to TRBJ1-1; the match to TRBD1 covers 8 bases. CDR3 length: 16 residues. Trimming at V came to 0 bases and at J to 1 base, leaving 7 bases not matched to a gene. Germline CDR1 GTSNPN, CDR2 SVGIG (reference sequence). CDR3 sequence: CAWSVHTGGGNTEAFF. CDR3 DNA sequence: TGTGCCTGGAGTGTACACACAGGGGGGGGGAACACTGAAGCTTTCTTT. The whole variable domain, remainder taken from reference TRBV30 and TRBJ1-1, is SQTIHQWPATLVQPVGSPLSLECTVEGTSNPNLYWYRQAAGRGLQLLFYSVGIGQISSEVPQNLSASRPQDRQFILSSKKLLLSDSGFYLCAWSVHTGGGNTEAFFGQGTRLTVV.

The chain links TRBV4-1 to TRBJ2-2, with TRBD2 matching over 9 bases. V gave up 1 base and J gave up 6 bases; unmatched junction bases: 12. CDR3 size: 18 residues. Per the germline V gene, CDR1 is MGHRA and CDR2 is YSYEKL. The CDR3 spells CASSQVRAGGGYAGELFF. CDR3 nucleotides: TGCGCCAGCAGCCAAGTGAGGGCGGGAGGGGGGTATGCCGGGGAGCTGTTTTTT.

The V gene is TRBV28, the J gene TRBJ1-1; D unclear. The CDR3 has 13 residues. Germline CDR1 and CDR2: MDHEN and SYDVKM. V was shortened by 2 bases and J by 7 bases, with 11 bases between the two germline ends. The CDR3 loop is CASSLIVQVEAFF. Written as DNA, the CDR3 is TGTGCCAGCAGTTTAATCGTCCAGGTTGAAGCTTTCTTT.

The chain uses TRBV7-2 and TRBJ1-4; tentative D call: TRBD1 (5 bases). Trimming pared 4 bases from V and 1 base from J, leaving 10 bases between. There are 15 residues in the CDR3. Per the germline V gene, CDR1 is SGHTA and CDR2 is FQGNSA. The CDR3 loop is CASSYGDGTNEKLFF. The CDR3 DNA reads TGTGCCAGCAGCTACGGGGACGGAACTAATGAAAAACTGTTTTTT. Drawing the rest from reference TRBV7-2 and TRBJ1-4, the complete variable domain is GAGVSQSPSNKVTEKGKDVELRCDPISGHTALYWYRQSLGQGLEFLIYFQGNSAPDKSGLPSDRFSAERTGGSVSTLTIQRTQQEDSAVYLCASSYGDGTNEKLFFGSGTQLSVL.

In its sample, this clone was seen a few times. The chain is built from TRBV6-5 and TRBJ2-1; D is unresolved. Trimming left V 4 bases short and J 4 bases short, with 17 bases between. This CDR3 contains 16 residues. The germline gives CDR1 MNHEY, CDR2 SVGAGI. CDR3 sequence (DNA): TGTGCCAGCAGTTCCCTTTTACCCGAACAATACAATGAGCAGTTCTTC. Amino acids: CASSSLLPEQYNEQFF.

The CDR3 is CASTSWGQGGTEAFF. CDR3 bases: TGCGCCAGCACCTCTTGGGGTCAGGGAGGCACTGAAGCTTTCTTT. The rearrangement joins TRBV5-1 to TRBJ1-1, with D possibly being TRBD1 (5 bases). Trimming removed 6 bases from V and 4 bases from J, with 19 bases in between. Germline V gene sequence: CDR1 SGHRS, CDR2 YFSETQ. The CDR3 contains 15 residues.

The gene calls are TRBV27 and TRBJ1-2; no definite D call. The CDR3 covers 12 residues. V lost 5 bases, J lost 2 bases, and 6 bases lay in between. CDR1 is MNHEY and CDR2 is SMNVEV in the germline V gene (reference sequence). The CDR3 here is CASSPRNYGYTF. Written as DNA, the CDR3 is TGTGCCAGCAGTCCTCGGAACTATGGCTACACCTTC.

This clone was found a few times. The chain couples TRBV6-5 to TRBJ2-7; tentatively, D is TRBD1 or TRBD2 (5 bases each). CDR1 and CDR2 from the germline V gene are MNHEY and SVGAGI. Trimming stripped 0 bases from V and 6 bases from J, with 15 bases between. The CDR3 length is 15 residues. The CDR3: CASSYSRGLSGEQYF. DNA of the CDR3: TGTGCCAGCAGTTACTCGAGGGGTCTGAGCGGCGAGCAGTACTTC.

Only a few counts were recorded for this clone. CDR3 DNA: TGTGCCAGTAGGGGGACACTCTATGGCTACACCTTC. Protein product: CASRGTLYGYTF. This chain links TRBV19 with TRBJ1-2; tentative D call: TRBD1 (6 bases). CDR1 is LNHDA, CDR2 SQIVND, per germline (reference sequence). The CDR3 runs 12 residues. V was cut by 6 bases and J by 4 bases, with 9 bases left in between.

The chain uses TRBV5-8 and TRBJ2-7; D remains unclear. The CDR3 has 13 residues. V lost 2 bases and J 2 bases, leaving 8 bases between the germline ends. Germline values: CDR1 SGHTS, CDR2 YDEGEE. CDR3: CASSFAGPYEQYF. CDR3 DNA: TGTGCCAGCAGCTTCGCAGGTCCCTACGAGCAGTACTTC.

The genes are TRBV7-9 and TRBJ1-5; 7 bases are a match to TRBD1. In germline, CDR1 is SEHNR, CDR2 FQNEAQ (reference sequence). The CDR3 consists of 18 residues. V shed 2 bases and J 0 bases; nucleotides not matched to a gene: 10. Here the CDR3 DNA reads TGTGCCAGCAGCTTAATTGGAGGGGGCCCAAATAGCAATCAGCCCCAGCATTTT. It encodes CASSLIGGGPNSNQPQHF.

The chain couples TRBV19 to TRBJ2-5, with D tentatively TRBD1 (5 bases). V lost 8 bases, J lost 5 bases, and 9 bases lay in between. CDR1 and CDR2 from the germline V gene are LNHDA and SQIVND (reference sequence). There are 11 residues in the CDR3. CDR3 coding DNA: TGTGCCAGTGGGGCCCGGGAGACCCAGTACTTC. The encoded protein is CASGARETQYF.

The chain combines TRBV18 with TRBJ2-1, with 9 bases identical to TRBD2. The germline gives CDR1 KGHSH, CDR2 LQKENI. Trimming cost V 4 bases and J 5 bases; bases outside gene matches: 3. The CDR3 extends over 14 amino acids. The DNA for the CDR3 is TGTGCCAGCTCACTAGCGGGAGCGAACAATGAGCAGTTCTTC. Amino acids: CASSLAGANNEQFF. Filled out from reference TRBV18 and TRBJ2-1, the complete variable domain reads NAGVMQNPRHLVRRRGQEARLRCSPMKGHSHVYWYRQLPEEGLKFMVYLQKENIIDESGMPKERFSAEFPKEGPSILRIQQVVRGDSAAYFCASSLAGANNEQFFGPGTRLTVL.

V usage is TRBV28 and J usage is TRBJ2-1; 8 bases are shared with TRBD2. V trimming: 3 bases; J trimming: 6 bases; junction bases outside the gene matches: 7. Germline CDR1 reads MDHEN; CDR2 reads SYDVKM. This CDR3 region has 15 residues. The CDR3 loop reads CASSFSGRALNEQFF. Written as DNA, the CDR3 is TGTGCCAGCAGTTTTTCCGGGAGGGCCCTCAATGAGCAGTTCTTC.

This clone was observed once. A read error may produce the germline difference seen at one junction end. V and J are TRBV2 and TRBJ1-2, with D possibly being TRBD1 (6 bases). Germline CDR1 is SNHLY and CDR2 is FYNNEI. This CDR3 is 12 amino acids long. The CDR3: CASSGDTGYEAF. CDR3 sequence (DNA): TGTGCCAGCAGCGGGGACACCGGGTATGAAGCCTTC.

The J gene is TRBJ1-5, the V gene TRBV7-2; 10 bases align to TRBD1. Germline lookup yields CDR1 SGHTA and CDR2 FQGNSA. The CDR3 totals 14 residues. V gave up 4 bases and J gave up 7 bases; unmatched junction bases: 4. The CDR3 loop is CASSWDRGNQPQHF. In DNA form, the CDR3 reads TGTGCCAGCAGCTGGGACAGGGGAAACCAGCCCCAGCATTTT.

This clone was picked up a small number of times. The rearrangement uses TRBV19 and TRBJ2-5, with D maybe TRBD1 (5 bases). The CDR3 has 15 amino acids. V was shortened by 3 bases and J by 1 base, with 12 bases between the two germline ends. Germline CDR1 reads LNHDA; CDR2 reads SQIVND (reference sequence). CDR3 nucleotides: TGTGCCAGTAGTATTCAGGGCTACCCCCAAGAGACCCAGTACTTC. This translates into CASSIQGYPQETQYF.

Comments on this clone: Other DNA sequences in the sample encode the same CDR3. The V call is TRBV7-9, the J call TRBJ1-2; possibly TRBD1 for D (5 bases). The V and J ends lost 1 base and 5 bases respectively, with 8 bases between them. The CDR3 extends over 13 amino acids. Germline CDR1 is SEHNR and CDR2 is FQNEAQ (reference sequence). CDR3 protein: CASSLVAGYGYTF. The CDR3 DNA is TGTGCCAGCAGCTTAGTAGCAGGGTATGGCTACACCTTC. The whole variable domain, remainder taken from reference TRBV7-9 and TRBJ1-2, is DTGVSQNPRHKITKRGQNVTFRCDPISEHNRLYWYRQTLGQGPEFLTYFQNEAQLEKSRLLSDRFSAERPKGSFSTLEIQRTEQGDSAMYLCASSLVAGYGYTFGSGTRLTVV.

This clone has just a few counts. The gene calls are TRBV28 and TRBJ2-6; the D gene could be TRBD1 or TRBD2 (6 bases each). The germline gives CDR1 MDHEN, CDR2 SYDVKM. The length of the CDR3 is 18 residues. V gave up 1 base and J gave up 0 bases, with 13 bases separating them. The CDR3 here is CASSLSGGAGSGANVLTF. The CDR3 DNA sequence: TGTGCCAGCAGTTTATCCGGGGGCGCCGGCTCTGGGGCCAACGTCCTGACTTTC.

The V gene is TRBV5-1, the J gene TRBJ2-1, with D maybe TRBD1 (7 bases). Germline values: CDR1 SGHRS, CDR2 YFSETQ. CDR3 length: 16 amino acids. Trimming left V 3 bases short and J 0 bases short, with 13 bases between. CDR3: CASSSGGTVSYNEQFF. CDR3 coding DNA: TGCGCCAGCAGCTCCGGAGGGACAGTCTCCTACAATGAGCAGTTCTTC.

The V call is TRBV27, the J call TRBJ2-2, with D possibly matching TRBD2 (5 bases). This CDR3 is built from 16 residues. Germline V gives CDR1 MNHEY, CDR2 SMNVEV (reference sequence). V was cut by 4 bases and J by 5 bases, with 17 bases left in between. The CDR3 DNA reads TGTGCCAGCAGTTCCACCCCTCGTCGGGGTACCGGGGAGCTGTTTTTT. Translating it yields CASSSTPRRGTGELFF.

This chain links TRBV5-4 with TRBJ2-3, with D uncertain. Germline V gene data show CDR1 as SGHNT and CDR2 as YYREEE (reference sequence). This CDR3 is 14 amino acids long. Trimming pared 6 bases from V and 3 bases from J, leaving 14 bases between. CDR3 nucleotides: TGTGCCAGCACAACGGATGAGCTGACAGATACGCAGTATTTT. Encoded protein: CASTTDELTDTQYF.

The rearrangement joins TRBV9 to TRBJ2-2; 7 positions agree with TRBD1. Germline CDR1 SGDLS, CDR2 YYNGEE. The trim removed 7 bases at V and 4 bases at J, leaving 7 bases unmatched. The length of the CDR3 is 14 residues. DNA for the CDR3: TGTGCCAGCGGACCGACAGGGAGCACCGGGGAGCTGTTTTTT. Translated, it gives CASGPTGSTGELFF.

The chain combines TRBV5-4 with TRBJ2-7; TRBD2 matches at 7 bases. CDR1 and CDR2 (germline): SGHNT, YYREEE (reference sequence). After removal of 4 bases from V and 3 bases from J, the junction contained 7 bases not matched to a gene. The CDR3 has 14 residues. CDR3 DNA: TGTGCCAGCAGCCTGGGGGGGAGCGGCTACGAGCAGTACTTC. Protein: CASSLGGSGYEQYF.